What follows are 24 T cell receptor beta chains derived from one specimen sequenced in a study of beta chain features in type 1 diabetes. Study conclusions and caveats: All four CD4+ subsets of Type 1 diabetes patients contained TCRB CDR3s that were moderately but significantly shorter.

All of the isolated RNA was reverse transcribed, so expressed TCRB transcripts were sequenced. Using immunoSEQ multiplex PCR, the repertoire was profiled, and TCRdb retains in-frame clones only, with some absent. The top ten hold 0.02% to 0.025% of the sample, which has 600,000 to 700,000 clones, around 15% seen once. These receptors have no known antigen. Sample: naive CD4+ T cells from blood. These receptors originate from a young man with type 1 diabetes.

This clone was seen a few times. This chain joins TRBV4-2 and TRBJ2-2; perhaps TRBD1 as D (5 bases). Germline V gives CDR1 LGHNA, CDR2 YNFKEQ. CDR3 length: 14 amino acids. V lost 1 base and J 4 bases, leaving 7 bases between the germline ends. The CDR3 reads CASSQGDSTGELFF. CDR3 DNA sequence: TGTGCCAGCAGCCAAGGAGACAGCACCGGGGAGCTGTTTTTT.

Only a few counts were recorded for this clone. This rearrangement joins TRBV27 to TRBJ1-2; the D gene is possibly TRBD1 (5 bases). CDR1 is MNHEY and CDR2 is SMNVEV in the germline V gene (reference sequence). This CDR3 spans 14 amino acids. Trimming took off 5 bases at V and 3 bases at J, with 13 bases between the two ends. The CDR3 reads CASSPHTGDYGYTF. The DNA of the CDR3 is TGTGCCAGCAGTCCGCATACAGGAGACTATGGCTACACCTTC.

The chain employs TRBV18 and TRBJ2-4; D is unresolved. Trimming stripped 0 bases from V and 0 bases from J, with 12 bases between. Germline loops: CDR1 KGHSH, CDR2 LQKENI. The CDR3 is 17 residues long. CDR3: CASSPPSYPLAKNIQYF. The CDR3 DNA sequence: TGTGCCAGCTCACCACCCTCCTACCCTCTAGCCAAAAACATTCAGTACTTC.

This clone was counted only a few times. The chain has TRBV7-2 and TRBJ1-2; D gene uncertain. Germline V gene lookup returns CDR1 SGHTA and CDR2 FQGNSA. The CDR3 is made up of 14 amino acids. Trimming stripped 2 bases from V and 6 bases from J, with 13 bases between. The DNA for the CDR3 is TGTGCCAGCAGCTTATTGGCCGGATTGGATGGCTACACCTTC. Its protein product is CASSLLAGLDGYTF.

This chain links TRBV9 with TRBJ2-2; the D gene could be TRBD1 or TRBD2 (5 bases each). V lost 0 bases and J 4 bases, leaving 10 bases between the germline ends. CDR1 and CDR2 (germline): SGDLS, YYNGEE. The CDR3 runs to 15 residues. CDR3 region: CASSVGGGTTGELFF. CDR3 in DNA: TGTGCCAGCAGCGTAGGTGGGGGAACCACCGGGGAGCTGTTTTTT.

This clone came up a few times. The J gene is TRBJ1-1, the V gene TRBV7-3; D uncertain. Germline CDR1 SGHTA, CDR2 FQGTGA. CDR3 length: 13 residues. V was trimmed by 2 bases and J by 8 bases, leaving 12 bases between them. The CDR3 loop reads CASSLDNRLEAFF. CDR3 DNA sequence: TGTGCCAGCAGCTTAGATAATCGGCTGGAAGCTTTCTTT.

This clone occurred a few times. The chain has TRBV25-1 and TRBJ1-1; D uncertain. Trimming took 7 bases from V and 0 from J, leaving 6 bases between them. This CDR3 comprises 12 residues. Germline V gene data show CDR1 as MGHDK and CDR2 as SYGVNS. The CDR3 DNA follows: TGTGCCAGCAAACTAATGAACACTGAAGCTTTCTTT. Translation: CASKLMNTEAFF.

This clone was observed a few times. The chain recombines TRBV28 with TRBJ1-2, with D possibly TRBD1 on 5 matching bases. CDR3 size: 13 residues. The germline V gene has CDR1 MDHEN and CDR2 SYDVKM. Trimming pared 4 bases from V and 9 bases from J, leaving 15 bases between. The CDR3 loop reads CASSSAGRWSYTF. The CDR3 DNA follows: TGTGCCAGCAGTTCCGCAGGGCGCTGGAGCTACACCTTC.

The chain is built from TRBV7-3 and TRBJ2-1; D remains unclear. The V and J ends lost 5 bases and 5 bases respectively, with 13 bases between them. CDR1 is SGHTA, CDR2 FQGTGA, per germline. The CDR3 spans 14 residues. The CDR3 nucleotides read TGTGCCAGCAGCCTGAGTTTGGGGAACAATGAGCAGTTCTTC. This translates into CASSLSLGNNEQFF.

This clone has only a few counts. The genes are TRBV29-1 and TRBJ2-5, with D tentatively TRBD2 (5 bases). Trimming took off 4 bases at V and 1 base at J, with 10 bases between the two ends. Looked up from germline, CDR1 is SQVTM and CDR2 is ANQGSEA. The CDR3 runs to 13 residues. DNA of the CDR3: TGCAGCGTTGCAGTGGCGGGCCAAGAGACCCAGTACTTC. Translation: CSVAVAGQETQYF.

This clone was detected only a few times. J is TRBJ2-3 and V is TRBV6-5; 11 nucleotides agree with TRBD2. The CDR3 is 15 residues long. The germline V gene has CDR1 MNHEY and CDR2 SVGAGI. V was clipped by 6 bases and J by 1 base; unmatched bases: 3. CDR3 nucleotide sequence: TGTGCCAGCAGCCGTAGCGGGGGGGGCACAGATACGCAGTATTTT. Protein product: CASSRSGGGTDTQYF.

This clone has only a few counts. No DNA is shown, since the ends of the CDR3 on it are uncertain; the CDR3 is the one TCRdb lists. The chain combines TRBV28 with TRBJ1-5; the D call of TRBD1 is as the table states it, not checked on the DNA. Counting both end residues, the CDR3 totals 14 amino acids. Germline V CDR1 and CDR2: MDHEN, SYDVKM. CDR3 residues: CASSTSTGAQPQHF.

This clone was recorded a few times. The V and J genes are TRBV13 and TRBJ1-5; tentatively, D is TRBD1 (6 bases). The germline gives CDR1 PRHDT, CDR2 FYEKMQ (reference sequence). The V gene lost 5 bases and the J gene lost 2 bases, with 13 bases spanning the gap. CDR3 length: 15 amino acids. This CDR3 is CASSKQGIRNQPQHF. CDR3 nucleotide sequence: TGTGCCAGCAGCAAGCAGGGGATTCGCAATCAGCCCCAGCATTTT.

CDR3 in amino acids: CASSEWEGGYGYTF. CDR3 nucleotides: TGTGCCAGCAGTGAATGGGAGGGGGGCTATGGCTACACCTTC. The chain carries TRBV25-1 and TRBJ1-2, with D possibly being TRBD1 (6 bases). Germline lookup yields CDR1 MGHDK and CDR2 SYGVNS. The CDR3 has 14 amino acids. V was cut by 1 base and J by 4 bases, with 10 bases left in between.

This clone was seen only a few times. The rearrangement joins TRBV4-1 to TRBJ1-3; TRBD1 matches at 7 bases. V was clipped by 1 base and J by 2 bases; unmatched bases: 5. CDR3 length equals 16 residues. Germline V CDR1 and CDR2: MGHRA, YSYEKL. CDR3 protein: CASSQGLTGPGNTIYF. The CDR3 DNA reads TGCGCCAGCAGCCAAGGCCTGACAGGGCCTGGAAACACCATATATTTT.

This clone has just a few counts. The V gene is TRBV7-6, the J gene TRBJ1-4, with D possibly TRBD1 on 6 matching bases. The CDR3 contains 14 residues. Germline V gives CDR1 SGHVS, CDR2 FNYEAQ. Trimming stripped 4 bases from V and 5 bases from J, with 11 bases between. CDR3 DNA: TGTGCCAGCAGCTCCGGACAGCCAAATGAAAAACTGTTTTTT. Its translation is CASSSGQPNEKLFF.

This clone was picked up a small number of times. The chain employs TRBV14 and TRBJ1-6; no clear D gene. The CDR3 extends over 12 amino acids. Germline values: CDR1 SGHDN, CDR2 FVKESK. Trimming stripped 0 bases from V and 13 bases from J, with 7 bases between. The CDR3 sequence: CASSQDVGPLHF. CDR3 bases: TGTGCCAGCAGCCAAGATGTAGGTCCCCTCCACTTT.

The chain is built from TRBV4-1 and TRBJ1-2; TRBD1 aligns across 7 bases. The CDR3 runs to 15 residues. Germline CDR1 reads MGHRA; CDR2 reads YSYEKL. After removal of 0 bases from V and 4 bases from J, the junction contained 5 bases not matched to a gene. CDR3 in DNA: TGCGCCAGCAGCCAAGAGTCCAGGGGGATCTATGGCTACACCTTC. Translated: CASSQESRGIYGYTF.

This chain joins TRBV30 and TRBJ1-2; 7 nucleotides match TRBD1. Germline loops: CDR1 GTSNPN, CDR2 SVGIG (reference sequence). The V segment lost 2 bases and the J segment 8 bases; nucleotides outside the gene matches: 5. The CDR3 consists of 12 residues. The CDR3, as DNA: TGTGCCTGGAGTACCGGGACAGACGGCTACACCTTC. It specifies CAWSTGTDGYTF.

This clone was counted a few times. Relative to the germline gene, one junction end is altered; a read error may explain this. This rearrangement joins TRBV7-7 to TRBJ2-1; D possibly uses TRBD1 or TRBD2 (5 bases each). Germline lookup yields CDR1 SSHAT and CDR2 FNYEAQ (reference sequence). The CDR3 consists of 13 residues. The CDR3 DNA reads TGTGCTAGCAGCTTGGCCGGGGCCCTCGAGCAGTTCTTC. As protein: CASSLAGALEQFF.

The chain recombines TRBV5-1 with TRBJ2-7; 7 bases are a match to TRBD1. Trimming removed 4 bases from V and 1 base from J; junction bases left unmatched: 8. This CDR3 has 15 residues. Germline CDR1 reads SGHRS; CDR2 reads YFSETQ. The CDR3 nucleotides are TGCGCCAGCAGCCCCGGGGACAGCCTATCCTACGAGCAGTACTTC. Protein product: CASSPGDSLSYEQYF.

The rearrangement uses TRBV5-4 and TRBJ2-7, with 8 positions matching TRBD1. This CDR3 region has 14 residues. Per the germline V gene, CDR1 is SGHNT and CDR2 is YYREEE (reference sequence). V gave up 5 bases and J gave up 4 bases; unmatched junction bases: 8. DNA of the CDR3: TGTGCCAGCAGACCCGGACAGGGAGCATACGAGCAGTACTTC. Protein product: CASRPGQGAYEQYF.

The CDR3 DNA reads TGCGCCAGCAGCCCCGACAGGGCTAATGGCTACACCTTC. Protein sequence: CASSPDRANGYTF. This chain joins TRBV5-1 and TRBJ1-2; 7 nucleotides align to TRBD1. The CDR3 totals 13 residues. Germline CDR1 is SGHRS and CDR2 is YFSETQ. Losses at the gene ends were 4 bases for V and 6 bases for J; bases not matched to a gene: 6.

V gene TRBV5-1 combines with J gene TRBJ2-3; a weak D match, TRBD1 (5 bases). Germline CDR1 and CDR2: SGHRS and YFSETQ. Trimming shortened V by 0 bases and J by 5 bases, and 13 bases separated the two germline ends. CDR3 length equals 15 residues. CDR3 sequence: CASSLGQGPGDTQYF. Here the CDR3 DNA reads TGCGCCAGCAGCTTGGGGCAGGGTCCGGGAGATACGCAGTATTTT.